The 18 T cell receptor beta chains reported below all come from one sample, sequenced in a study of naive and memory T cell subsets. Two oligonucleotides, mixed equimolar, formed the beta constant-region primer covering TRBC1 and TRBC2. TCRdb redid the calling of the UMI-ligation and nested PCR reads with MiXCR, one entry per CDR3 protein. The repertoire holds tens of thousands of distinct CDR3 sequences, with around 13% as singletons. Material: central memory CD4+ T cells from blood. Source of these receptors: a human donor in good health.

V gene TRBV3-1 combines with J gene TRBJ1-2, with 7 nucleotides matching TRBD1. The CDR3 consists of 12 residues. Trimming at V came to 4 bases and at J to 5 bases, leaving 1 base not matched to a gene. Germline V lookup: CDR1 LGHDT, CDR2 YNNKEL (reference sequence). CDR3 amino acids: CASSRQGYGYTF. The DNA of the CDR3 is TGTGCCAGCAGCCGACAGGGATATGGCTACACCTTC.

The chain has TRBV5-1 and TRBJ2-4; TRBD1 agrees at 9 bases. The ends lost 4 bases at V and 7 bases at J; junction bases unmatched: 6. Germline V lookup: CDR1 SGHRS, CDR2 YFSETQ. The CDR3 length is 14 residues. The CDR3: CASSGGQGINIQYF. DNA for the CDR3: TGCGCCAGCAGCGGCGGACAGGGGATCAACATTCAGTACTTC.

This clonotype has only a few counts. The chain is built from TRBV7-9 and TRBJ2-4, with 8 nucleotides matching TRBD1. The CDR3 sequence is 16 residues long. Germline V lookup: CDR1 SEHNR, CDR2 FQNEAQ (reference sequence). Unmatched junction bases numbered 12, after V lost 5 bases and J lost 6 bases. The CDR3 sequence is CASSHQTTGERNIQYF. The CDR3 nucleotides read TGTGCCAGCAGCCACCAAACGACAGGGGAGAGAAACATTCAGTACTTC.

This clonotype was detected only a few times. J is TRBJ1-6 and V is TRBV27; D may be TRBD1 (6 bases). The CDR3 loop spans 16 amino acids. CDR1 is MNHEY, CDR2 SMNVEV, per germline (reference sequence). Trimming shortened V by 5 bases and J by 5 bases, and 16 bases separated the two germline ends. The CDR3 nucleotides are TGTGCCAGCAGTCCAATGGACAGAGGGAATAATTCACCCCTCCACTTT. It encodes CASSPMDRGNNSPLHF.

V is TRBV15 and J is TRBJ1-1, with D possibly TRBD1 on 6 matching bases. Germline CDR1 reads LNHNV; CDR2 reads YYDKDF (reference sequence). With 4 bases removed from V and 11 bases from J, the gap between germline ends came to 20 bases. This CDR3 is 14 amino acids long. The CDR3 DNA reads as TGTGCCACCAGCACCGGCTCACAGGGAAGTCCGGCTTTCTTT. Translation gives CATSTGSQGSPAFF.

The chain combines TRBV20-1 with TRBJ2-3, with 12 bases that match TRBD2. Germline V gives CDR1 DFQATT, CDR2 SNEGSKA (reference sequence). V shed 3 bases and J 3 bases; nucleotides not matched to a gene: 4. This CDR3 spans 15 amino acids. This chain's CDR3 is CSASPTSGRTDTQYF. The CDR3 DNA is TGCAGTGCTAGCCCGACTAGCGGGAGAACAGATACGCAGTATTTT.

This clonotype turned up a few times. The chain has TRBV3-1 and TRBJ2-2, with D possibly matching TRBD1 (5 bases). V was clipped by 4 bases and J by 1 base, with 7 bases between them. The CDR3 runs 14 residues. Germline loops: CDR1 LGHDT, CDR2 YNNKEL (reference sequence). This CDR3 is CASSRQGNTGELFF. CDR3 coding DNA: TGTGCCAGCAGCCGCCAGGGGAACACCGGGGAGCTGTTTTTT.

In its sample, this clonotype was seen many times. The V and J genes are TRBV5-4 and TRBJ2-3, with TRBD2 identical over 7 bases. The V segment lost 3 bases and the J segment 0 bases; nucleotides outside the gene matches: 7. Per the germline V gene, CDR1 is SGHNT and CDR2 is YYREEE (reference sequence). This CDR3 has 16 residues. This chain's CDR3 is CASSSKTSASTDTQYF. The CDR3 coding sequence is TGTGCCAGCAGCTCCAAAACTAGCGCGAGCACAGATACGCAGTATTTT.

This clonotype has just a few counts. This chain uses TRBV5-4 with TRBJ2-5, with 8 bases matching TRBD2. J was trimmed by 4 bases and V by 1 base; bases with no gene match: 6. The germline V gene encodes CDR1 SGHNT and CDR2 YYREEE (reference sequence). The CDR3 is 15 residues long. This chain's CDR3 is CASSLKLAETETQYF. The CDR3 DNA is TGTGCCAGCAGCTTGAAACTAGCGGAGACAGAGACCCAGTACTTC.

This clonotype was observed a few times. The gene calls are TRBV20-1 and TRBJ1-5; no definite D call. CDR1 and CDR2 (germline): DFQATT, SNEGSKA (reference sequence). The CDR3 is made up of 14 amino acids. Trimming cost V 3 bases and J 4 bases, with 13 bases left between them. Here the CDR3 DNA reads TGCAGTGCTAGGTTCCGTGAGGGTAATCAGCCCCAGCATTTT. This encodes CSARFREGNQPQHF.

Details on this clonotype: Being one base from a much bigger clone, this may be a read error. The V and J genes are TRBV12-3 or TRBV12-4 and TRBJ2-2; 10 bases fit TRBD2. The J segment lost 0 bases and the V segment lost 6 bases, leaving 4 bases of the junction unmatched. The CDR3 contains 16 residues. The CDR3 DNA sequence: TGTGCCAGCAGGCGAGGACTAGCGGCGAACACCGGGGAGCTGTTTTTT. Translated, it gives CASRRGLAANTGELFF.

This chain joins TRBV6-1 and TRBJ2-7; maybe TRBD2 (5 bases). The CDR3 covers 14 residues. CDR1 and CDR2 (germline): MNHNS, SASEGT. V gave up 8 bases and J gave up 2 bases, with 16 bases separating them. CDR3 in DNA: TGTGCCAGCGAGAAAACCGGGGTGACCTACGAGCAGTACTTC. It codes for CASEKTGVTYEQYF.

This clonotype was seen only a few times. The chain combines TRBV7-9 with TRBJ2-3; 10 bases are shared with TRBD1. The ends lost 5 bases at V and 6 bases at J; junction bases unmatched: 11. There are 16 residues in the CDR3. The V gene's germline CDR1 is SEHNR and CDR2 FQNEAQ (reference sequence). The CDR3 reads CASSIQTGGRKDTQYF. CDR3 coding DNA: TGTGCCAGCAGCATACAGACAGGGGGCCGTAAGGATACGCAGTATTTT.

This clonotype was counted a few times. The rearrangement joins TRBV20-1 to TRBJ2-3, with D perhaps TRBD1 (7 bases). Germline V gives CDR1 DFQATT, CDR2 SNEGSKA (reference sequence). V was clipped by 5 bases and J by 3 bases, with 18 bases between them. The length of the CDR3 is 15 residues. CDR3 nucleotides: TGCAGTGCTGGGCAGGGGGGCGCAGGAACAGATACGCAGTATTTT. This translates into CSAGQGGAGTDTQYF.

This chain uses TRBV5-4 with TRBJ1-2; D is ambiguous. Trimming removed 4 bases at V and 3 bases at J, with 7 bases between. Germline loops: CDR1 SGHNT, CDR2 YYREEE (reference sequence). This CDR3 is built from 12 residues. The chain's CDR3 is CASSRVDYGYTF. The CDR3 DNA sequence: TGTGCCAGCAGCCGCGTGGACTATGGCTACACCTTC.

This clonotype was observed many times. This chain uses TRBV7-9 with TRBJ2-4; 8 nucleotides align to TRBD2. Trimming cost V 0 bases and J 6 bases; bases outside gene matches: 1. Germline CDR1 SEHNR, CDR2 FQNEAQ (reference sequence). The CDR3 consists of 14 residues. CDR3 loop: CASSLATSGNIQYF. CDR3 coding DNA: TGTGCCAGCAGCTTAGCCACTAGCGGAAACATTCAGTACTTC.

The sample holds a few counts of this clonotype. This chain uses TRBV29-1 with TRBJ1-2; D call uncertain. The CDR3 totals 13 residues. Germline V gene data show CDR1 as SQVTM and CDR2 as ANQGSEA. Trimming left V 1 base short and J 1 base short, with 7 bases between. The CDR3 sequence: CSVEVQVNYGYTF. As DNA, the CDR3 is TGCAGCGTTGAAGTCCAGGTTAACTATGGCTACACCTTC.

The gene calls are TRBV12-3 or TRBV12-4 and TRBJ2-7; D is perhaps TRBD2 (7 bases). The CDR3 length is 14 residues. V dropped 3 bases and J dropped 7 bases, with 16 bases sitting between them. The CDR3 nucleotides are TGTGCCAGCAGTTTTGGGACATGGACTAGGGAGCAGTACTTC. As protein: CASSFGTWTREQYF.